A selection of T cell receptor beta chains follows, all from one sample in a study of T cell responses to AZD1222 COVID-19 vaccine. Method: immunoSEQ multiplex PCR; TCRdb's copy keeps in-frame clones and lacks some. The profile shows approximately 200,000 clones, roughly 90% of them singletons. The source was peripheral blood, collected 28 days after the second AZD1222 dose. Receptors originate from an adult who received the AZD1222 COVID-19 vaccine. CDR3s include the opening cysteine and the closing phenylalanine or tryptophan. The order of the fields is D gene, V gene, clone size, J gene, CDR3 DNA, CDR3 protein. D genes are given only for firm matches. Some rows mark clone size as missing; the rest say once, few, many or name a class of expanded clone.

>.|TRBV4-1|.|TRBJ2-7
TGCGCCAGCAGCCACCCGCCGCGGGGGCTCGAGCAGTACTTC
CASSHPPRGLEQYF
>TRBD1|TRBV19|.|TRBJ1-5
TGTGCCAGTCCAAGACAGGGGGTTGGTCAGCCCCAGCATTTT
CASPRQGVGQPQHF
>TRBD1|TRBV25-1|once|TRBJ1-4
TGTGCCAGCAGCGGCCTGGGACAGGGTGAAGAAAAACTGTTTTTT
CASSGLGQGEEKLFF
>TRBD2|TRBV2|.|TRBJ2-7
TGTGCCAGCAGTGAATGGGGACTAGCGGGGCGCCACGAGCAGTACTTC
CASSEWGLAGRHEQYF
>TRBD1|TRBV24-1|.|TRBJ2-2
TGTGCCACCAGTGACCGACAGGGGGCGCGAACCGGGGAGCTGTTTTTT
CATSDRQGARTGELFF
>.|TRBV9|.|TRBJ2-7
TGTGCCAGCAGCCCAAACCTCCTCGAGCAGTACTTC
CASSPNLLEQYF
>.|TRBV19|once|TRBJ1-3
TGTGCCAGTAGTAGTCTCCGAGGGACGGTCTCTGGAAACACCATATATTTT
CASSSLRGTVSGNTIYF
>.|TRBV5-3|.|TRBJ2-4
TGTGCCAGAAGCTTCCAGGCTAGATGGGACATTCAGTACTTC
CARSFQARWDIQYF
>TRBD2|TRBV9|.|TRBJ2-5
TGTGCCAGCAGCGGAAGCGGGAGAGGGGAGACCCAGTACTTC
CASSGSGRGETQYF
>.|TRBV29-1|.|TRBJ1-5
TGCAGCGCCAAGTTGGCAGGGAATCAGCCCCAGCATTTT
CSAKLAGNQPQHF
>TRBD2|TRBV2|.|TRBJ2-3
TGTGCCAGCAGTGAAATGGGACTAGCGGGAAGAGATACGCAGTATTTT
CASSEMGLAGRDTQYF
>.|TRBV11-2|.|TRBJ2-7
TGTGCCAGCGGCGCAGGGGCAGAGCAGTACTTC
CASGAGAEQYF
>TRBD1|TRBV28|.|TRBJ1-4
TGTGCCAGCAGTTTACTAGGACAGGGTTATGAAAAACTGTTTTTT
CASSLLGQGYEKLFF
>.|TRBV28|.|TRBJ1-2
TGTGCCAGCAGTATCAGCGGGAGCGGATCCTATGGCTACACCTTC
CASSISGSGSYGYTF
>.|TRBV19|few|TRBJ1-5
TGTGCCAGTACCATTACGGGACTCGGCGATCAGCCCCAGCATTTT
CASTITGLGDQPQHF
>.|TRBV6-5|.|TRBJ1-1
TGTGCCAGCAGTTACCAACAGGGTATAACTGAAGCTTTCTTT
CASSYQQGITEAFF